A selection of T cell receptor beta chains follows, all from one sample in a study of T cell changes during pregnancy in multiple sclerosis. This table comes from immunoSEQ multiplex PCR, and its TCRdb copy is limited to in-frame clones, with some not included. The data hold more than 65,000 clones, with about 95% observed a single time. The source was peripheral blood, collected in the second trimester of pregnancy. The source of these receptors is a female donor with multiple sclerosis, enrolled in a pregnancy study. The CDR3 runs from the conserved cysteine through the conserved F or W. D genes are given only for firm matches.

TRBV5-5	-	TRBJ2-1	CASSLPLSSYNEQFF	TGTGCCAGCAGCTTGCCGCTAAGCTCCTACAATGAGCAGTTCTTC
TRBV6-4	TRBD1	TRBJ1-1	CASSQQGGTEAFF	TGTGCCAGCAGTCAACAGGGGGGTACTGAAGCTTTCTTT
TRBV9	-	TRBJ2-1	CASSVGLGEQFF	TGTGCCAGCAGCGTAGGGCTAGGTGAGCAGTTCTTC
TRBV30	TRBD2	TRBJ2-5	CAWSVLGGRGGETQYF	TGTGCCTGGAGTGTACTTGGCGGGAGGGGAGGCGAGACCCAGTACTTC
TRBV7-9	-	TRBJ2-3	CASSLAGSWGETQWQYF	TGTGCCAGCAGCTTAGCTGGGAGTTGGGGTGAGACACAATGGCAGTATTTT
TRBV30	-	TRBJ1-1	CAWSQGWGAFF	TGTGCCTGGAGTCAGGGGTGGGGAGCTTTCTTT
TRBV25-1	TRBD2	TRBJ2-1	CASSGEGNEQFF	TGTGCCAGCAGTGGGGAGGGGAATGAGCAGTTCTTC
TRBV4-2	-	TRBJ2-1	CASSQESWEYSYNEQFF	TGTGCCAGCAGCCAAGAGTCGTGGGAGTACTCCTACAATGAGCAGTTCTTC
TRBV6-5	TRBD2	TRBJ2-5	CASSPLAGETQYF	TGTGCCAGCAGCCCCCTAGCGGGAGAGACCCAGTACTTC
TRBV27	-	TRBJ1-1	CASSLGGPQAEAFF	TGTGCCAGCAGTTTGGGGGGGCCTCAGGCTGAAGCTTTCTTT
TRBV27	TRBD1	TRBJ2-7	CATERADRAEQYF	TGTGCCACCGAACGGGCTGACAGGGCCGAGCAGTACTTC
TRBV5-1	-	TRBJ1-2	CASSLESGYGYTF	TGCGCCAGCAGCTTGGAATCGGGGTATGGCTACACCTTC